These 17 T cell receptor beta chains share one sample of origin, sequenced in a study of vaccination and CD4 T cells after COVID-19. This sample's treatment: approximately 9-day PBMC culture with coronavirus spike peptide pools or control peptides (ViraFEST assay). The Oncomine TCR Beta short-read assay sequenced DNA from cultured CD4+ T cells. One entry per CDR3 protein results from TCRdb running MiXCR on the PCR reads. The data hold 20,000 or so distinct CDR3 sequences, with over 25% observed a single time. No antigen is known for these receptors. Sequenced sample: cultured CD4+ T cells from blood. Receptor source: a human donor with COVID-19.

The V call is TRBV19, the J call TRBJ1-2; a weak D match, TRBD1 (6 bases). Trimming shortened V by 4 bases and J by 0 bases, and 12 bases separated the two germline ends. This CDR3 contains 15 residues. Per germline, CDR1 LNHDA and CDR2 SQIVND (reference sequence). CDR3 nucleotide sequence: TGTGCCAGTAGTAGACAGACAGGAACTAACTATGGCTACACCTTC. Translating gives CASSRQTGTNYGYTF. Full variable domain (outside the CDR3, taken from reference TRBV19 and TRBJ1-2): DGGITQSPKYLFRKEGQNVTLSCEQNLNHDAMYWYRQDPGQGLRLIYYSQIVNDFQKGDIAEGYSVSREKKESFPLTVTSAQKNPTAFYLCASSRQTGTNYGYTFGSGTRLTVV.

This clonotype was detected only a few times. The chain combines TRBV6-1 with TRBJ2-6; possibly TRBD1 for D (5 bases). Trimming stripped 8 bases from V and 9 bases from J, with 14 bases between. This CDR3 is built from 13 residues. Germline assignment: CDR1 MNHNS and CDR2 SASEGT. As DNA, the CDR3 is TGTGCCAGCTCTCTGGGGCAGGGCAACGTCCTGACTTTC. Translated: CASSLGQGNVLTF.

This clonotype was seen more than once but under ten times. CDR3 residues: CASSLIANSPLHF. For the CDR3, the DNA is TGTGCCAGCAGCTTAATCGCAAACTCACCCCTCCACTTT. The chain combines TRBV7-9 with TRBJ1-6; D gene ambiguous. This CDR3 is built from 13 residues. Germline V gene data show CDR1 as SEHNR and CDR2 as FQNEAQ (reference sequence). Trimming pared 2 bases from V and 10 bases from J, leaving 9 bases between.

This clonotype is labeled medium-sized. The chain employs TRBV6-2 or TRBV6-3 and TRBJ2-5; 13 nucleotides agree with TRBD2. Germline V gives CDR1 MNHEY, CDR2 SVGEGT. The length of the CDR3 is 16 residues. The V and J ends lost 4 bases and 5 bases, in that order; junction bases with no gene match: 7. CDR3 sequence reads: CASSLRLAGGVETQYF. CDR3 bases: TGTGCCAGCAGTTTGAGACTAGCGGGGGGTGTGGAGACCCAGTACTTC.

This chain uses TRBV2 with TRBJ2-1; no reliable D call. From germline, CDR1 is SNHLY and CDR2 FYNNEI. V lost 7 bases, J lost 10 bases, and 11 bases lay in between. The CDR3 is 11 residues long. This CDR3 reads CASTLVIEQFF. CDR3 DNA: TGTGCCAGCACCCTAGTGATCGAGCAGTTCTTC.

The chain links TRBV6-1 to TRBJ2-1, with 8 bases fitting TRBD2. V trimming: 7 bases; J trimming: 13 bases; junction bases outside the gene matches: 18. CDR3 length: 15 amino acids. In germline, CDR1 is MNHNS, CDR2 SASEGT. CDR3 protein: CASTGGGRSILIQFF. CDR3 bases: TGTGCCAGCACCGGGGGGGGCCGTTCTATCTTAATTCAGTTCTTC.

The chain links TRBV28 to TRBJ2-7; 9 bases line up with TRBD1. Germline loops: CDR1 MDHEN, CDR2 SYDVKM. V shed 8 bases, J shed 4 bases, and the junction held 12 bases outside the gene matches. This CDR3 spans 15 amino acids. The CDR3, as DNA: TGTGCCAGCGGGAAACAGGGGGCTACGAGTTACGAGCAGTACTTC. Its protein product is CASGKQGATSYEQYF.

The rearrangement uses TRBV20-1 and TRBJ2-7; 10 nucleotides agree with TRBD2. CDR1 and CDR2 from the germline V gene are DFQATT and SNEGSKA (reference sequence). The junction had 3 bases not matched to a gene; V was cut back by 3 bases and J by 4 bases. The CDR3 covers 13 residues. CDR3 loop: CSASKLAGYEQYF. The CDR3 nucleotides are TGCAGTGCTAGTAAACTAGCGGGGTACGAGCAGTACTTC.

This clonotype appeared a few times. V is TRBV7-9 and J is TRBJ1-2; no definite D call. V lost 1 base and J lost 0, with 9 bases in between. The CDR3 has 15 amino acids. The germline V gene has CDR1 SEHNR and CDR2 FQNEAQ (reference sequence). The CDR3 DNA is TGTGCCAGCAGCTTAGAAGGGTTAGCTAACTATGGCTACACCTTC. This translates into CASSLEGLANYGYTF.

This clonotype was counted between two and nine times. V gene TRBV20-1 combines with J gene TRBJ1-1; weak D call: TRBD1 (6 bases). Trimming removed 1 base from V and 0 bases from J, with 12 bases in between. Germline V gene sequence: CDR1 DFQATT, CDR2 SNEGSKA (reference sequence). This CDR3 spans 15 amino acids. CDR3 sequence reads: CSARGQENVNTEAFF. The CDR3 DNA reads as TGCAGTGCTAGAGGACAGGAAAATGTGAACACTGAAGCTTTCTTT.

This clonotype has just a few counts. This chain uses TRBV20-1 with TRBJ2-7, with D tentatively TRBD2 (7 bases). Germline loops: CDR1 DFQATT, CDR2 SNEGSKA (reference sequence). The CDR3 totals 14 residues. V shed 5 bases and J shed 3 bases, with 17 bases lying between them. CDR3 nucleotides: TGCAGTGCTGTGCGGGGGCCCAAGGACTACGAGCAGTACTTC. Amino acids: CSAVRGPKDYEQYF.

V gene TRBV5-1 combines with J gene TRBJ1-5, with 7 bases lining up with TRBD1. Germline V gene sequence: CDR1 SGHRS, CDR2 YFSETQ. The junction had 4 bases not matched to a gene; V was cut back by 4 bases and J by 3 bases. The CDR3 has 14 residues. The CDR3 nucleotides read TGCGCCAGCAGCCCAGGGGGGGACAATCAGCCCCAGCATTTT. Protein: CASSPGGDNQPQHF.

This clonotype has just a few counts. The genes are TRBV20-1 and TRBJ1-4, with D possibly matching TRBD1 (6 bases). CDR3 size: 18 residues. The ends were cut back, 0 bases at V and 3 bases at J, with 20 bases in the middle. The germline gives CDR1 DFQATT, CDR2 SNEGSKA (reference sequence). The CDR3 loop is CSARDPPDRSGSNEKLFF. As DNA, the CDR3 is TGCAGTGCTAGAGATCCCCCCGACAGGTCTGGGTCTAATGAAAAACTGTTTTTT.

V and J are TRBV6-5 and TRBJ2-3; D is possibly TRBD1 (5 bases). Germline CDR1 MNHEY, CDR2 SVGAGI. Trimming took 4 bases from V and 1 from J, leaving 6 bases between them. The CDR3 is made up of 13 amino acids. The CDR3 sequence: CASSSQGTDTQYF. CDR3 coding DNA: TGTGCCAGCAGTTCACAGGGCACAGATACGCAGTATTTT.

J is TRBJ1-2 and V is TRBV20-1; the D gene is possibly TRBD1 (6 bases). CDR3 length equals 15 residues. V lost 4 bases and J lost 6, with 21 bases in between. CDR1 DFQATT and CDR2 SNEGSKA come from the germline V gene (reference sequence). The CDR3 region is CSATSTGLGIDGYTF. CDR3 DNA sequence: TGCAGTGCTACCTCTACAGGGTTAGGAATCGATGGCTACACCTTC.

The V and J genes are TRBV7-2 and TRBJ2-7; perhaps D is TRBD1 or TRBD2 (5 bases each). Germline lookup yields CDR1 SGHTA and CDR2 FQGNSA. This CDR3 is built from 13 residues. Trimming stripped 5 bases from V and 6 bases from J, with 14 bases between. CDR3 coding DNA: TGTGCCAGCAGCCCCGAAATGAGGGGCGAGCAGTACTTC. This codes for CASSPEMRGEQYF.

The gene calls are TRBV6-1 and TRBJ2-1, with 7 bases that match TRBD1. With V trimmed by 6 bases and J by 10 bases, 9 bases remained unmatched. The CDR3 totals 13 residues. Germline V gives CDR1 MNHNS, CDR2 SASEGT. This chain's CDR3 is CASRDRLGWEQFF. The DNA of the CDR3 is TGTGCCAGCAGGGACAGGCTAGGGTGGGAGCAGTTCTTC.